This T cell receptor (beta chain) is drawn from a study of regulatory T cells in long-lasting Graves disease. General study findings and limits: Those with persistent Graves' had less TCR diversity than newly diagnosed patients. Analyses excluded thyroid tissue, covering peripheral blood alone. Limited sample numbers may have lowered accuracy.

Time point here: persistent/refractory GD, antithyroid drugs over 5 years with positive TRAb. RNA from PBMCs was the source of the TCR library. Recruitment took place at an endocrinology department in Xi'an, China. Germline CDR1 and CDR2: SGHRS and YFSETQ. V lost 0 bases and J 5 bases, leaving 13 bases between the germline ends. The CDR3 extends over 15 amino acids. Note on this clonotype: The antigen is not known.

CDR3 regions were amplified by Arm-PCR using iRepertoire HTBI primers to build TCR beta libraries. MiXCR, run by TCRdb on the multiplex PCR reads, gives a single entry per CDR3 protein. Of some 340,000 distinct CDR3 sequences in the sample, less than 30% were seen once. The sequence was collected from a woman aged 40 to 50 with Graves disease. This rearrangement joins TRBV5-1 to TRBJ2-3; D gene ambiguous. Sample: peripheral blood mononuclear cells (PBMCs), taken when the disease was refractory, from a patient treated with antithyroid drugs. CDR3: CASSLDGASRDTQYF. The CDR3 region has the DNA TGCGCCAGCAGCTTGGACGGAGCTTCAAGAGATACGCAGTATTTT.